This record concerns one T cell receptor (beta chain) sequence. Its specificity is not known. For the second PCR, which ran for about 6 to 11 cycles, a sample-barcoded 5' primer and a J-beta primer mix were used. TCRdb passed the 5' RACE reads through MiXCR, listing each CDR3 protein once. The sample lists hundreds of thousands of distinct CDR3 sequences, 55% to 65% seen once, with about a quarter in the top ten. The data originate from a study of blood T cells in healthy people across ages. The CDR3 totals 12 residues. Germline V gene lookup returns CDR1 SQVTM and CDR2 ANQGSEA. Trimming cost V 3 bases and J 5 bases, with 9 bases left between them. Study-wide results and limits: The long-lived group displayed more naive CD4+ cells, plus higher diversity, than the aged donors did.

The sample providers were healthy Caucasian people from Russia, aged roughly 6 to 95. Specimen: blood. The chain employs TRBV29-1 and TRBJ2-3, with a possible D match to TRBD2 (5 bases). The source is a man aged 25-45 years in good health. The CDR3 loop reads CSVDRELDTQYF. The CDR3 DNA is TGCAGCGTTGATAGGGAGTTAGATACGCAGTATTTT.